The 6 T cell receptor beta chains reported below all come from one sample, sequenced in a study of cytomegalovirus exposure and HLA in healthy donors. The PCR employed 60 Vbeta primers together with 13 Jbeta primers. Assay: immunoSEQ multiplex PCR; the TCRdb copy retains only in-frame clones and omits some. The profile shows some 130,000 clones, about three quarters of them singletons. The specimen sequenced was PBMCs. Source of these receptors: a woman aged 18-35 years in good health and CMV-seronegative.

The V call is TRBV6-1, the J call TRBJ1-1; the match to TRBD1 covers 10 bases. V gave up 7 bases and J gave up 2 bases; unmatched junction bases: 4. This CDR3 is 14 amino acids long. Germline V gene data show CDR1 as MNHNS and CDR2 as SASEGT. The DNA for the CDR3 is TGTGCCAGCAATCGGGACAGGGGAAACACTGAAGCTTTCTTT. This gives the protein CASNRDRGNTEAFF.

The V gene is TRBV10-3, the J gene TRBJ2-1; a possible D gene is TRBD1 (6 bases). The CDR3 runs 14 residues. Germline CDR1 reads ENHRY; CDR2 reads SYGVKD. V gave up 2 bases and J gave up 5 bases, with 10 bases separating them. The CDR3 here is CAISETGLNNEQFF. The CDR3 coding sequence is TGTGCCATCAGTGAGACAGGGCTGAACAATGAGCAGTTCTTC.

The chain has TRBV7-9 and TRBJ1-5, with 7 bases fitting TRBD1. CDR1 SEHNR and CDR2 FQNEAQ come from the germline V gene (reference sequence). CDR3 length: 12 residues. V trimming: 6 bases; J trimming: 8 bases; junction bases outside the gene matches: 4. CDR3 residues: CASSVGGEPQHF. For the CDR3, the DNA is TGTGCCAGCAGTGTAGGGGGCGAGCCCCAGCATTTT.

This chain connects TRBV4-1 to TRBJ2-7, with TRBD2 identical over 12 bases. With 4 bases clipped from V and 2 bases from J, the junction kept 6 bases outside the gene matches. There are 16 residues in the CDR3. The germline CDR1 and CDR2 sequences are MGHRA and YSYEKL. DNA of the CDR3: TGCGCCAGCAGCCCTAGCGGGAGGGATGTGACCTACGAGCAGTACTTC. It yields the protein CASSPSGRDVTYEQYF.

V usage is TRBV5-6 and J usage is TRBJ1-1; 7 bases are shared with TRBD1. The CDR3 covers 14 residues. The germline gives CDR1 SGHDT, CDR2 YYEEEE. Trimming cost V 5 bases and J 1 base; bases outside gene matches: 5. CDR3 in amino acids: CASRSGTANTEAFF. The CDR3, as DNA: TGTGCCAGCAGGTCCGGGACAGCGAACACTGAAGCTTTCTTT.

This clone was counted between two and nine times. J is TRBJ2-7 and V is TRBV28, with D possibly being TRBD2 (6 bases). There are 15 residues in the CDR3. CDR1 and CDR2 (germline): MDHEN, SYDVKM. V lost 1 base and J 0 bases, leaving 10 bases between the germline ends. Here the CDR3 DNA reads TGTGCCAGCAGTTTATACGGGGGACCCTCCTACGAGCAGTACTTC. Residues: CASSLYGGPSYEQYF.